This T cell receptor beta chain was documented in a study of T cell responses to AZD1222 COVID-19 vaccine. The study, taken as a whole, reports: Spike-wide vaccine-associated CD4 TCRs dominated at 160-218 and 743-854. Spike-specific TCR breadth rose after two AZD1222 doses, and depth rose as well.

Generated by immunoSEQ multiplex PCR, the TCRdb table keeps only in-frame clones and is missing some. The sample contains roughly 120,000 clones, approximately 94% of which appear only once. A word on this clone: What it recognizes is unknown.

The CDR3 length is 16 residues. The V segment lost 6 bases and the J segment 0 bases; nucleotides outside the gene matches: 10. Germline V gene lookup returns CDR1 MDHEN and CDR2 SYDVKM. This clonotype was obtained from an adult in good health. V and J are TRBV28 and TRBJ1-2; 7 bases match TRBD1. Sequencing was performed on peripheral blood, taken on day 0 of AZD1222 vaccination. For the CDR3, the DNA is TGTGCCAGCAGAGAGGAGGGGGCGGGGGCTAACTATGGCTACACCTTC. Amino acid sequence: CASREEGAGANYGYTF.